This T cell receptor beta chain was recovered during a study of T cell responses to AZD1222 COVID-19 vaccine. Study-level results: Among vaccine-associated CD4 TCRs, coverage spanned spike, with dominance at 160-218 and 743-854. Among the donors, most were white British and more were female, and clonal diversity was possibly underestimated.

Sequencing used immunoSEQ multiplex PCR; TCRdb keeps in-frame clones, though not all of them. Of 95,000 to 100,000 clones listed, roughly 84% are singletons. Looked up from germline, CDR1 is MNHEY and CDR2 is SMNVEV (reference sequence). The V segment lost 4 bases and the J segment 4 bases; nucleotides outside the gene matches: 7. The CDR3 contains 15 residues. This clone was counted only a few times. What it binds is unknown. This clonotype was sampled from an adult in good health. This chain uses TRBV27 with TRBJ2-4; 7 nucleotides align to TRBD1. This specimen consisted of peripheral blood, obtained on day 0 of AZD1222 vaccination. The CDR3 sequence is CASSSPSRGKNIQYF. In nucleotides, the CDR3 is TGTGCCAGCAGTTCACCCTCCAGGGGGAAAAACATTCAGTACTTC.